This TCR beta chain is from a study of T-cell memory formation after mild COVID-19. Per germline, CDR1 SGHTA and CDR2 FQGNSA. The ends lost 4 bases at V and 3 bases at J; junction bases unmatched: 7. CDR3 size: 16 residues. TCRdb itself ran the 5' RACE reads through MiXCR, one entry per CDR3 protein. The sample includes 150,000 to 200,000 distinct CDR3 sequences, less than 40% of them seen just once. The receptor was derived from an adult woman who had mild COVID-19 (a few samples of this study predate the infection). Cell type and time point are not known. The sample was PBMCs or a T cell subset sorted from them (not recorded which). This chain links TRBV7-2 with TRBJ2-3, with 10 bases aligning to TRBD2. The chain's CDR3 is CASSSIAGGGTDTQYF. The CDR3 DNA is TGTGCCAGCAGCTCCATAGCGGGGGGAGGAACAGATACGCAGTATTTT.